This paragraph reports one T cell receptor beta chain. This clonotype was detected a few times. No cognate antigen has been identified for it. Qualities for individual bases were not recorded, and no much larger clone is one base off. Library prep was done by PCR. The instrument was an Illumina HiSeq 2500. Molecular barcoding was employed in the preparation of TCR libraries, with unique molecular identifiers being used to normalize TCRbeta repertoire quantification. Using fastp at Q25 and MiXCR, TCRdb reprocessed the public reads and kept productive beta chains. CDR3 protein sequences are deduplicated, and each keeps its most common genes and DNA. Recorded for this sample are 530,000 or so distinct CDR3 sequences; more than 20% of them occurred a single time. The ten top clones hold just over 35% of the sample. Its CDR3 holds 15 amino acids, cysteine through phenylalanine. Just CDR3 DNA is preserved here, 45 bases in frame from base 1. Trimming removed 3 bases from V and 2 bases from J, leaving 12 bases between the germline ends. Taken from the germline V gene, the CDR1 and CDR2 loops are SGHRS and YFSETQ.

These data come from a study of T-cell reconstitution after alpha-beta-depleted transplantation in children (dated by TCRdb to 2016 to 2017). For context, the study as a whole: T-cell immune reconstitution after TCRalphabeta/CD19-depleted allogeneic hematopoietic cell transplantation in children was quantitatively tracked in the study by means of TCR repertoire profiling.

The sample's treatment or condition, from its label and the paper: allogeneic hematopoietic cell transplantation with graft depleted of TCRalphabeta T cells and CD19 B cells. The children who served as transplant recipients had been given grafts of TCRalphabeta/CD19-depleted allogeneic hematopoietic cells. Summary of the overall study and its limitations: Hyperexpanded clone frequencies declined over subsequent months; after one year, T-cell counts and TCRbeta diversity were mostly attributed to newly produced T cells. In some patients, the high TCRbeta diversity seen at day 60 was put down to recipient T cells and intrathymic progenitors that had survived conditioning. About two months after transplant, the apparently early recovery of alphabetaT-cell counts reportedly depended on just several hundred clones that had expanded rapidly and came from non-depleted graft cells.

The specimen was PBMCs, collected before TCRalphabeta/CD19-depleted stem cell transplant. The V gene is TRBV5-1 and the J gene is TRBJ1-5, with a weak D call of TRBD1 (5 bases match). The origin of this receptor is a boy under three years old with Wiskott-Aldrich syndrome, due to receive a stem cell transplant. The CDR3 has the sequence CASSWGSGGNQPQHF. The nucleotide sequence is TGCGCCAGCAGCTGGGGGAGTGGGGGCAATCAGCCCCAGCATTTT.